A single sample is the source of the 17 T cell receptor beta chains below, sequenced in a study of blood T cell repertoires in COVID-19. The assay was immunoSEQ multiplex PCR, and TCRdb's table has in-frame clones only and misses some. The sample shows about 260,000 clones, more than 75% of them seen only once. The sample taken for sequencing was peripheral blood. These TCRs come from an older woman with COVID-19, enrolled during active disease.

The chain uses TRBV7-9 and TRBJ1-3, with D maybe TRBD1 (5 bases). This CDR3 has 15 residues. V shed 7 bases and J shed 3 bases, with 16 bases lying between them. Germline V gene data show CDR1 as SEHNR and CDR2 as FQNEAQ (reference sequence). The CDR3 region is CASTSYQGLGNTIYF. The CDR3 DNA reads TGTGCCAGCACCTCTTACCAGGGTCTTGGAAACACCATATATTTT.

The chain is built from TRBV7-8 and TRBJ2-1, with unresolved D. The germline gives CDR1 SGHVS, CDR2 FQNEAQ. There are 12 residues in the CDR3. The V gene lost 5 bases and the J gene lost 8 bases, with 10 bases spanning the gap. CDR3 in amino acids: CASSLSSHEQFF. The CDR3 DNA reads as TGTGCCAGCAGCCTTAGTAGCCATGAGCAGTTCTTC.

The V call is TRBV3-1 (or the pseudogene TRBV3-2), the J call TRBJ2-5, with D possibly TRBD1 on 6 matching bases. The V gene lost 10 bases and the J gene lost 7 bases, with 10 bases spanning the gap. The CDR3 sequence is 10 residues long. Germline V gene data show CDR1 as LGHDT and CDR2 as YNNKEL (reference sequence). The CDR3 is CATEGVTQYF. DNA of the CDR3: TGTGCCACCGAGGGGGTGACCCAGTACTTC.

The chain has TRBV7-3 and TRBJ2-2, with D unresolved. The CDR3 runs to 12 residues. CDR1 is SGHTA and CDR2 is FQGTGA in the germline V gene. Between the trimmed V and J ends, which lost 4 bases and 5 bases, there was a span of 5 bases. CDR3 protein: CASSSGTGELFF. The CDR3 DNA follows: TGTGCCAGCAGCTCCGGGACCGGGGAGCTGTTTTTT. Drawing the rest from reference TRBV7-3 and TRBJ2-2, the complete variable domain is GAGVSQTPSNKVTEKGKYVELRCDPISGHTALYWYRQSLGQGPEFLIYFQGTGAADDSGLPNDRFFAVRPEGSVSTLKIQRTERGDSAVYLCASSSGTGELFFGEGSRLTVL.

This clone has just one count. The chain uses TRBV18 and TRBJ2-7; 8 bases line up with TRBD2. This CDR3 comprises 17 residues. V gave up 2 bases and J gave up 5 bases; unmatched junction bases: 14. CDR1 and CDR2 (germline): KGHSH, LQKENI. The CDR3: CASSPRGSGLVSHEQYF. The CDR3 nucleotides read TGTGCCAGCTCACCAAGGGGGTCGGGACTAGTGTCGCACGAGCAGTACTTC.

This chain connects TRBV6-2 or TRBV6-3 to TRBJ1-3, with a tentative D call TRBD1 (5 bases). The germline V gene has CDR1 MNHEY and CDR2 SVGEGT. V lost 2 bases and J lost 3, with 8 bases in between. The CDR3 has 14 residues. As DNA, the CDR3 is TGTGCCAGCAGTTACGCAGGGCATGGAAACACCATATATTTT. It encodes CASSYAGHGNTIYF.

CDR3 sequence reads: CSATQGTEAFF. The CDR3 bases are TGCAGTGCTACACAGGGCACTGAAGCTTTCTTT. The chain employs TRBV20-1 and TRBJ1-1, with D possibly TRBD1 on 6 matching bases. The CDR3 is made up of 11 amino acids. Trimming stripped 4 bases from V and 4 bases from J, with 7 bases between. Germline loops: CDR1 DFQATT, CDR2 SNEGSKA (reference sequence).

V usage is TRBV5-1 and J usage is TRBJ1-6; D unresolved. Per the germline V gene, CDR1 is SGHRS and CDR2 is YFSETQ. The CDR3 is made up of 14 amino acids. With 4 bases removed from V and 3 bases from J, the gap between germline ends came to 8 bases. The CDR3 region is CASSPTSYNSPLHF. CDR3 nucleotide sequence: TGCGCCAGCAGCCCGACAAGCTATAATTCACCCCTCCACTTT.

The chain links TRBV6-5 to TRBJ2-2; TRBD1 aligns across 8 bases. The V segment lost 5 bases and the J segment 0 bases; nucleotides outside the gene matches: 2. This CDR3 comprises 15 residues. Germline V gene sequence: CDR1 MNHEY, CDR2 SVGAGI. CDR3 sequence reads: CASSQTGANTGELFF. The CDR3, as DNA: TGTGCCAGCAGTCAGACAGGGGCGAACACCGGGGAGCTGTTTTTT.

The chain has TRBV11-2 and TRBJ1-1; D not certain. Trimming stripped 2 bases from V and 5 bases from J, with 18 bases between. The CDR3 runs 16 residues. Germline CDR1 SGHAT, CDR2 FQNNGV. The CDR3, as DNA: TGTGCCAGCAGCTTACGGATACGAGGCACTTTTACTGAAGCTTTCTTT. This codes for CASSLRIRGTFTEAFF. The full variable domain, completed using reference TRBV11-2 and TRBJ1-1, is EAGVAQSPRYKIIEKRQSVAFWCNPISGHATLYWYQQILGQGPKLLIQFQNNGVVDDSQLPKDRFSAERLKGVDSTLKIQPAKLEDSAVYLCASSLRIRGTFTEAFFGQGTRLTVV.

This chain connects TRBV6-5 to TRBJ1-1; a weak D match, TRBD1 (5 bases). With 0 bases removed from V and 7 bases from J, the gap between germline ends came to 12 bases. Per germline, CDR1 MNHEY and CDR2 SVGAGI. The CDR3 is 14 residues long. The CDR3 nucleotides are TGTGCCAGCAGTTACTCGACCGGGGGGGTTGAAGCTTTCTTT. This gives the protein CASSYSTGGVEAFF.

V usage is TRBV7-6 and J usage is TRBJ1-1; 7 bases line up with TRBD1. Germline lookup yields CDR1 SGHVS and CDR2 FNYEAQ. CDR3 length equals 13 residues. V trimming: 3 bases; J trimming: 4 bases; junction bases outside the gene matches: 2. In nucleotides, the CDR3 is TGTGCCAGCAGCTTTCGACAGGGCACTGAAGCTTTCTTT. It specifies CASSFRQGTEAFF. Looking up the rest from reference TRBV7-6 and TRBJ1-1 gives the full variable domain: GAGVSQSPRYKVTKRGQDVALRCDPISGHVSLYWYRQALGQGPEFLTYFNYEAQQDKSGLPNDRFSAERPEGSISTLTIQRTEQRDSAMYRCASSFRQGTEAFFGQGTRLTVV.

This clone was picked up a small number of times. This chain joins TRBV3-1 (or the pseudogene TRBV3-2) and TRBJ1-6; D ambiguous. The ends were cut back, 0 bases at V and 7 bases at J, with 13 bases in the middle. The germline V gene has CDR1 LGHDT and CDR2 YNNKEL (reference sequence). This CDR3 contains 16 residues. CDR3 loop: CASSQDVGRANSPLHF. CDR3 DNA sequence: TGTGCCAGCAGCCAAGATGTGGGGAGGGCCAATTCACCCCTCCACTTT.

V and J are TRBV3-1 (or the pseudogene TRBV3-2) and TRBJ1-6, with 7 bases aligning to TRBD1. The germline CDR1 and CDR2 sequences are LGHDT and YNNKEL (reference sequence). J was trimmed by 10 bases and V by 1 base; bases with no gene match: 7. The CDR3 is 15 residues long. The chain's CDR3 is CASSQGQGIYSPLHF. CDR3 in DNA: TGTGCCAGCAGCCAAGGACAGGGAATTTACTCACCCCTCCACTTT.

The chain has TRBV7-3 and TRBJ1-5; D is undetermined. Trimming stripped 7 bases from V and 7 bases from J, with 11 bases between. CDR3 length: 12 amino acids. Per the germline V gene, CDR1 is SGHTA and CDR2 is FQGTGA. The CDR3 bases are TGTGCCAGCACCACACCGGAGCAGCCCCAGCATTTT. Translating it yields CASTTPEQPQHF.

The gene calls are TRBV24-1 and TRBJ2-7; 7 bases line up with TRBD2. CDR3 length equals 15 residues. J gave up 7 bases and V 7 bases, and 15 bases lay outside the gene matches. Per the germline V gene, CDR1 is KGHDR and CDR2 is SFDVKD. CDR3 DNA sequence: TGTGCCACCAGCGACCCTAGCGGCCATACGTGGGAGCAGTACTTC. Protein product: CATSDPSGHTWEQYF.

This chain joins TRBV28 and TRBJ2-3, with 7 bases that match TRBD1. V dropped 10 bases and J dropped 2; count of bases not matched to a gene: 6. CDR1 is MDHEN and CDR2 is SYDVKM in the germline V gene. This CDR3 has 13 amino acids. CDR3: CATGTDYTDTQYF. In DNA, the CDR3 is TGTGCCACCGGGACAGATTACACAGATACGCAGTATTTT. The whole variable domain, filled in from reference TRBV28 and TRBJ2-3, reads DVKVTQSSRYLVKRTGEKVFLECVQDMDHENMFWYRQDPGLGLRLIYFSYDVKMKEKGDIPEGYSVSREKKERFSLILESASTNQTSMYLCATGTDYTDTQYFGPGTRLTVL.